The TCR beta chain under discussion was sequenced for a study of blood T cell repertoires in COVID-19. The CDR3 is made up of 13 amino acids. V lost 3 bases and J lost 3, with 9 bases in between. This table comes from immunoSEQ multiplex PCR, and its TCRdb copy is limited to in-frame clones, with some not included. In the table there are about 300,000 clones, about 91% of which are singletons. The origin of this receptor is a woman in her thirties who had recovered from COVID-19. The sample was peripheral blood. The gene calls are TRBV12-3 or TRBV12-4 and TRBJ2-7, with a possible D match to TRBD2 (5 bases). CDR3 nucleotide sequence: TGTGCCAGCAGTTTGCTGAGGGACTACGAGCAGTACTTC. Translation: CASSLLRDYEQYF.